Reported below is one T cell receptor beta chain. What it recognizes is unknown. The data were taken from a study of CD8+CD57+ T cells in acquired aplastic anemia. Study background: Across the sorted CD4+ and CD8+ cells, DNA amounts averaged roughly 3 ug. Study conclusions and caveats: No significant difference in CD8+ Simpson's diversity was found between patients and controls. Overlap between patients and controls comprised roughly 30 CD8+ CDR3 sequences.

V shed 4 bases and J shed 0 bases, with 12 bases lying between them. The CDR3 sequence is 15 residues long. From germline, CDR1 is MGHDK and CDR2 SYGVNS. Profiling that covered TCR beta VDJ and CDR3 relied on genomic DNA as its template. Each CDR3 protein is one row after TCRdb ran MiXCR on the reads. The sample lists 200,000 or so distinct CDR3 sequences; 50% to 75% were seen once. This chain joins TRBV25-1 and TRBJ1-1; possibly TRBD1 for D (6 bases). What was sequenced was sorted CD4+, CD8+, or CD8+CD57+ T cells (not recorded which) from PBMCs. The receptor was isolated from a human donor with severe aplastic anemia or a healthy control (not recorded which). CDR3 sequence: CASSARGPVNTEAFF. CDR3 DNA sequence: TGTGCCAGCAGTGCTCGGGGGCCGGTGAACACTGAAGCTTTCTTT.